Shown below are 26 T cell receptor beta chains from a single sample sequenced in a study of blood T cell repertoires in COVID-19. Profiled with immunoSEQ multiplex PCR; TCRdb holds only in-frame clones, not every one. Of about 100,000 clones in the sample, about nine tenths were seen once. The sequenced sample consisted of peripheral blood. Source of these receptors: a man between 45 and 60 years old with active COVID-19.

The chain joins TRBV3-1 (or the pseudogene TRBV3-2) to TRBJ2-5, with 8 positions matching TRBD1. Germline CDR1 LGHDT, CDR2 YNNKEL (reference sequence). CDR3 size: 16 residues. The V and J ends lost 4 bases and 5 bases, in that order; junction bases with no gene match: 12. In DNA form, the CDR3 reads TGTGCCAGCAGCCCATTACGACAGGGGATGGGGGAGACCCAGTACTTC. Residues: CASSPLRQGMGETQYF.

The J gene is TRBJ2-5, the V gene TRBV15; D possibly corresponds to TRBD1 (5 bases). The CDR3 has 13 residues. Germline CDR1 is LNHNV and CDR2 is YYDKDF (reference sequence). V was shortened by 3 bases and J by 5 bases, with 10 bases between the two germline ends. CDR3 bases: TGTGCCACCAGCAGGGTGGGGCAGGAGACCCAGTACTTC. It encodes CATSRVGQETQYF.

The V gene is TRBV7-2, the J gene TRBJ1-2; a weak D match, TRBD1 (6 bases). Deletions cut 5 bases from V and 0 bases from J, with 19 bases between. CDR3 length: 17 residues. Germline loops: CDR1 SGHTA, CDR2 FQGNSA. Written as DNA, the CDR3 is TGTGCCAGCAGCCCACCGGGGGGCAGGACGGCTAACTATGGCTACACCTTC. It encodes CASSPPGGRTANYGYTF.

The table lists this clone with a few counts. The V call is TRBV18, the J call TRBJ1-1; D uncertain. The V gene's germline CDR1 is KGHSH and CDR2 LQKENI. Trimming removed 3 bases from V and 8 bases from J, with 16 bases in between. The CDR3 spans 14 residues. In DNA, the CDR3 is TGTGCCAGCTCACCCAGGACGGAGGTAGGGGAAGCTTTCTTT. Its translation is CASSPRTEVGEAFF.

V is TRBV7-2 and J is TRBJ2-3, with D perhaps TRBD2 (5 bases). Germline CDR1 reads SGHTA; CDR2 reads FQGNSA. The V gene lost 7 bases and the J gene lost 5 bases, with 13 bases spanning the gap. This CDR3 spans 13 amino acids. The CDR3 DNA follows: TGTGCCAGCACTGCTCTCCGGGGAGATACGCAGTATTTT. Amino acids: CASTALRGDTQYF.

This clone was seen once. This chain links TRBV19 with TRBJ1-1; weak D call: TRBD1 (5 bases). This CDR3 has 13 residues. Trimming stripped 8 bases from V and 4 bases from J, with 14 bases between. Germline V CDR1 and CDR2: LNHDA, SQIVND (reference sequence). CDR3 DNA sequence: TGTGCCAGTTGGGACGGAGGGATCACTGAAGCTTTCTTT. It translates to CASWDGGITEAFF.

CDR3 region: CASRTQGVTEAFF. CDR3 nucleotides: TGTGCCAGCAGGACACAGGGGGTCACTGAAGCTTTCTTT. J is TRBJ1-1 and V is TRBV12-3 or TRBV12-4, with 8 bases lining up with TRBD1. CDR3 length equals 13 residues. Trimming took 6 bases from V and 4 from J; bases not matched to a gene: 4.

V usage is TRBV19 and J usage is TRBJ1-5; maybe TRBD1 (6 bases). This CDR3 has 13 residues. Germline lookup yields CDR1 LNHDA and CDR2 SQIVND (reference sequence). V shed 4 bases and J shed 4 bases, with 8 bases lying between them. CDR3 in DNA: TGTGCCAGTAGTAGACAGGAGAATCAGCCCCAGCATTTT. Protein product: CASSRQENQPQHF. The full variable domain, completed using reference TRBV19 and TRBJ1-5, is DGGITQSPKYLFRKEGQNVTLSCEQNLNHDAMYWYRQDPGQGLRLIYYSQIVNDFQKGDIAEGYSVSREKKESFPLTVTSAQKNPTAFYLCASSRQENQPQHFGDGTRLSIL.

V usage is TRBV3-1 (or the pseudogene TRBV3-2) and J usage is TRBJ2-1; 8 bases are shared with TRBD1. Trimming at V came to 1 base and at J to 8 bases, leaving 7 bases not matched to a gene. Germline assignment: CDR1 LGHDT and CDR2 YNNKEL (reference sequence). The CDR3 covers 15 residues. The CDR3 DNA follows: TGTGCCAGCAGCCAAGCAGGGGGCTCTTTGGATGAGCAGTTCTTC. Protein product: CASSQAGGSLDEQFF.

The chain uses TRBV2 and TRBJ2-1; 11 bases map to TRBD2. Germline CDR1 reads SNHLY; CDR2 reads FYNNEI. V lost 10 bases to trimming and J lost 0 bases; unmatched junction nucleotides: 5. CDR3 length: 15 residues. In DNA, the CDR3 is TGTGCCACCGATAGCGGGAGGGCCTCCTACAATGAGCAGTTCTTC. Protein: CATDSGRASYNEQFF.

The chain recombines TRBV15 with TRBJ1-5; 7 bases are a match to TRBD1. CDR3 length: 15 residues. With 3 bases clipped from V and 1 base from J, the junction kept 3 bases outside the gene matches. The V gene's germline CDR1 is LNHNV and CDR2 YYDKDF (reference sequence). The DNA for the CDR3 is TGTGCCACCAGCAGGGGACAGCCCAGCAATCAGCCCCAGCATTTT. This translates into CATSRGQPSNQPQHF.

This rearrangement joins TRBV7-2 to TRBJ2-2; D is unclear. The CDR3 has 15 amino acids. The V and J ends lost 4 bases and 3 bases respectively, with 12 bases between them. Germline lookup yields CDR1 SGHTA and CDR2 FQGNSA. The CDR3 nucleotides read TGTGCCAGCAGCTATACGGGTCTGTACACCGGGGAGCTGTTTTTT. Its protein product is CASSYTGLYTGELFF.

J is TRBJ1-4 and V is TRBV5-6; perhaps TRBD1 as D (6 bases). V lost 1 base, J lost 4 bases, and 14 bases lay in between. CDR1 is SGHDT and CDR2 is YYEEEE in the germline V gene. This CDR3 is 16 amino acids long. In DNA, the CDR3 is TGTGCCAGCAGCTTGACAGGGAGAGGAATTAATGAAAAACTGTTTTTT. Its protein is CASSLTGRGINEKLFF.

CDR3 sequence: CASSPTGGDGQPQHF. The CDR3 bases are TGTGCCAGCAGCCCTACAGGGGGCGATGGGCAGCCCCAGCATTTT. The chain links TRBV3-1 (or the pseudogene TRBV3-2) to TRBJ1-5, with TRBD1 identical over 9 bases. Germline V CDR1 and CDR2: LGHDT, YNNKEL (reference sequence). The CDR3 runs 15 residues. Trimming at V came to 4 bases and at J to 7 bases, leaving 8 bases not matched to a gene.

J is TRBJ1-5 and V is TRBV5-1; no clear D. CDR1 SGHRS and CDR2 YFSETQ come from the germline V gene. V gave up 0 bases and J gave up 0 bases, with 7 bases separating them. This CDR3 is 15 amino acids long. The CDR3 spells CASSLDGDSNQPQHF. The CDR3 coding sequence is TGCGCCAGCAGCTTGGACGGAGATAGCAATCAGCCCCAGCATTTT.

V is TRBV2 and J is TRBJ2-7, with D tentatively TRBD1 (6 bases). V shed 6 bases and J shed 5 bases, with 14 bases lying between them. The CDR3 covers 13 residues. Germline-derived CDR1 and CDR2 are SNHLY and FYNNEI. The CDR3, as DNA: TGTGCCAGCAGACGACAGGCGCCCCACGAGCAGTACTTC. Encoded protein: CASRRQAPHEQYF.

The chain carries TRBV9 and TRBJ2-1; a possible D gene is TRBD1 (7 bases). CDR1 is SGDLS, CDR2 YYNGEE, per germline. The CDR3 has 16 residues. V gave up 2 bases and J gave up 0 bases, with 12 bases separating them. The CDR3 loop reads CASSVAGQSSYNEQFF. DNA of the CDR3: TGTGCCAGCAGCGTTGCGGGACAGAGCTCCTACAATGAGCAGTTCTTC.

The chain is built from TRBV12-3 or TRBV12-4 and TRBJ1-2; D possibly corresponds to TRBD1 (6 bases). V was clipped by 7 bases and J by 4 bases, with 13 bases between them. The length of the CDR3 is 13 residues. The CDR3 is CASTQGNFYGYTF. Here the CDR3 DNA reads TGTGCCAGCACCCAGGGGAATTTCTATGGCTACACCTTC.

The rearrangement joins TRBV12-3 or TRBV12-4 to TRBJ1-1; D is possibly TRBD1 (6 bases). Trimming removed 4 bases at V and 5 bases at J, with 8 bases between. The CDR3 has 12 residues. CDR3: CASSSGVTEAFF. The CDR3 coding sequence is TGTGCCAGCAGTTCAGGGGTTACTGAAGCTTTCTTT.

The rearrangement links TRBV19 to TRBJ2-2; 7 bases are a match to TRBD2. J was trimmed by 3 bases and V by 5 bases; bases with no gene match: 12. The CDR3 covers 17 residues. The germline V gene has CDR1 LNHDA and CDR2 SQIVND (reference sequence). CDR3 in amino acids: CASSWQGGVADTGELFF. CDR3 nucleotides: TGTGCCAGTAGTTGGCAGGGAGGGGTGGCGGACACCGGGGAGCTGTTTTTT.

The rearrangement joins TRBV12-2 to TRBJ2-1; TRBD2, as called in the table, went unchecked against the DNA. TRBV12-2 counts as a pseudogene. CDR3 length: 18 residues. Written as DNA, the CDR3 is TGTGCAAGTCGCTTAAATGACCCGGGACTAGCACAACAGGGTGAGCAGTTCTTC. It specifies CASRLNDPGLAQQGEQFF.

This rearrangement joins TRBV6-1 to TRBJ2-2; a weak D match, TRBD2 (5 bases). CDR1 is MNHNS, CDR2 SASEGT, per germline. Trimming stripped 3 bases from V and 2 bases from J, with 13 bases between. This CDR3 contains 16 residues. CDR3 protein: CASSEMGAVNTGELFF. The CDR3 DNA reads as TGTGCCAGCAGTGAGATGGGAGCGGTAAACACCGGGGAGCTGTTTTTT.

The chain is built from TRBV5-1 and TRBJ2-3; D is possibly TRBD2 (6 bases). This CDR3 comprises 15 residues. Trimming cost V 0 bases and J 4 bases, with 12 bases left between them. Looked up from germline, CDR1 is SGHRS and CDR2 is YFSETQ. The DNA of the CDR3 is TGCGCCAGCAGCTTGGTAGCGGCCGTGGCAGATACGCAGTATTTT. Translated, it gives CASSLVAAVADTQYF.

The chain recombines TRBV2 with TRBJ1-5, with 10 bases that match TRBD1. Germline values: CDR1 SNHLY, CDR2 FYNNEI. The V segment lost 4 bases and the J segment 1 base; nucleotides outside the gene matches: 7. The CDR3 loop spans 17 amino acids. This CDR3 reads CASSGDRGLMSNQPQHF. CDR3 bases: TGTGCCAGCAGTGGGGACAGGGGACTAATGAGCAATCAGCCCCAGCATTTT. Full variable domain (missing parts from reference TRBV2 and TRBJ1-5): EPEVTQTPSHQVTQMGQEVILRCVPISNHLYFYWYRQILGQKVEFLVSFYNNEISEKSEIFDDQFSVERPDGSNFTLKIRSTKLEDSAMYFCASSGDRGLMSNQPQHFGDGTRLSIL.

The V and J genes are TRBV5-1 and TRBJ2-1, with a tentative D call TRBD2 (6 bases). CDR1 is SGHRS and CDR2 is YFSETQ in the germline V gene. Trimming removed 5 bases from V and 6 bases from J, with 18 bases in between. CDR3 length equals 15 residues. CDR3 bases: TGCGCCAGCAGTACACGAGCGGGTTTGGGCAATGAGCAGTTCTTC. It encodes CASSTRAGLGNEQFF. Full variable domain (missing parts from reference TRBV5-1 and TRBJ2-1): KAGVTQTPRYLIKTRGQQVTLSCSPISGHRSVSWYQQTPGQGLQFLFEYFSETQRNKGNFPGRFSGRQFSNSRSEMNVSTLELGDSALYLCASSTRAGLGNEQFFGPGTRLTVL.

The chain has TRBV6-5 and TRBJ2-1; D possibly corresponds to TRBD1 (5 bases). The CDR3 covers 13 residues. Germline CDR1 MNHEY, CDR2 SVGAGI. Trimming shortened V by 6 bases and J by 9 bases, and 15 bases separated the two germline ends. Written as DNA, the CDR3 is TGTGCCAGCAGACCGCTACAGGCGAGTGAGCAGTTCTTC. It is translated as CASRPLQASEQFF.